Listed here are 30 T cell receptor beta chains from one sample, sequenced in a study of blood T cell repertoires in COVID-19. Clones were sequenced by immunoSEQ multiplex PCR, and TCRdb holds only the in-frame ones, with some missing. The table shows roughly 380,000 clones, with over 75% occurring only once. Material: PBMCs or T cells enriched from blood (not recorded which). The receptors shown here come from a man aged 30-40 years who had recovered from COVID-19.

This chain joins TRBV7-2 and TRBJ1-3; 9 positions match TRBD1. This CDR3 contains 16 residues. Germline CDR1 is SGHTA and CDR2 is FQGNSA. Trimming took 5 bases from V and 3 from J; bases not matched to a gene: 8. CDR3 DNA sequence: TGTGCCAGCAGCCCAGAACAGGGGGCAATTGGAAACACCATATATTTT. As protein: CASSPEQGAIGNTIYF.

J is TRBJ1-1 and V is TRBV15; no clear D gene. The CDR3 spans 15 residues. CDR1 and CDR2 (germline): LNHNV, YYDKDF (reference sequence). Trimming removed 0 bases from V and 2 bases from J, with 10 bases in between. The CDR3 DNA reads as TGTGCCACCAGCAGAGATCCGGTGGGCAACACTGAAGCTTTCTTT. Amino acid sequence: CATSRDPVGNTEAFF.

V gene TRBV5-6 combines with J gene TRBJ2-5, with D possibly TRBD2 on 5 matching bases. The V and J ends lost 5 bases and 3 bases respectively, with 14 bases between them. The CDR3 covers 14 residues. Germline CDR1 is SGHDT and CDR2 is YYEEEE. The CDR3 DNA reads as TGTGCCAGCAGTCATTGGGGAGAGGAAGAGACCCAGTACTTC. This sequence encodes CASSHWGEEETQYF.

V is TRBV7-8 and J is TRBJ1-2; D is unclear. The germline V gene has CDR1 SGHVS and CDR2 FQNEAQ. The germline V and J ends were trimmed by 3 bases and 4 bases, with 9 bases remaining between them. The CDR3 has 13 residues. The CDR3 nucleotides read TGTGCCAGCAGCTTGAGGGTTCTCTATGGCTACACCTTC. Protein: CASSLRVLYGYTF.

The chain is built from TRBV13 and TRBJ2-5; 9 bases match TRBD2. Trimming removed 0 bases from V and 5 bases from J; junction bases left unmatched: 4. The CDR3 extends over 15 amino acids. Germline CDR1 PRHDT, CDR2 FYEKMQ (reference sequence). CDR3 sequence (DNA): TGTGCCAGCAGCTTAGGTGCGGGGGGGCTGGAGACCCAGTACTTC. This gives the protein CASSLGAGGLETQYF.

The rearrangement joins TRBV27 to TRBJ2-2; TRBD1 aligns across 10 bases. Germline V gene data show CDR1 as MNHEY and CDR2 as SMNVEV (reference sequence). The ends lost 5 bases at V and 5 bases at J; junction bases unmatched: 5. This CDR3 comprises 15 residues. The CDR3 region has the DNA TGTGCCAGCAGTAAAGGGACAGGGGTAACCGGGGAGCTGTTTTTT. The encoded protein is CASSKGTGVTGELFF.

The chain combines TRBV7-9 with TRBJ1-2; a weak D match, TRBD1 (5 bases). Trimming shortened V by 6 bases and J by 4 bases, and 21 bases separated the two germline ends. This CDR3 is 16 amino acids long. Germline loops: CDR1 SEHNR, CDR2 FQNEAQ (reference sequence). The CDR3 DNA is TGTGCCAGCAGTCATATTTTTCTGACAGAGAGCTATGGCTACACCTTC. Protein product: CASSHIFLTESYGYTF.

The chain has TRBV20-1 and TRBJ2-7; TRBD1 matches at 7 bases. Unmatched junction bases numbered 10, after V lost 3 bases and J lost 2 bases. This CDR3 has 15 amino acids. Germline loops: CDR1 DFQATT, CDR2 SNEGSKA (reference sequence). CDR3 amino acids: CSASGRQGPAYEQYF. For the CDR3, the DNA is TGCAGTGCTAGTGGAAGACAGGGCCCCGCCTACGAGCAGTACTTC.

The V gene is TRBV5-4, the J gene TRBJ2-3; a possible D gene is TRBD2 (6 bases). CDR3 size: 14 residues. With 4 bases removed from V and 2 bases from J, the gap between germline ends came to 11 bases. Germline V gives CDR1 SGHNT, CDR2 YYREEE (reference sequence). The chain's CDR3 is CASSLGGYTDTQYF. In nucleotides, the CDR3 is TGTGCCAGCAGCCTGGGAGGATACACAGATACGCAGTATTTT.

The chain uses TRBV19 and TRBJ1-2, with 10 bases matching TRBD1. V trimming: 3 bases; J trimming: 11 bases; junction bases outside the gene matches: 9. CDR3 length equals 14 residues. CDR1 and CDR2 (germline): LNHDA, SQIVND (reference sequence). This CDR3 is CASSIPYGTGAYTF. DNA of the CDR3: TGTGCCAGTAGTATCCCATACGGGACAGGGGCTTACACCTTC. Based on the CDR3 plus reference TRBV19 and TRBJ1-2, the full variable domain is DGGITQSPKYLFRKEGQNVTLSCEQNLNHDAMYWYRQDPGQGLRLIYYSQIVNDFQKGDIAEGYSVSREKKESFPLTVTSAQKNPTAFYLCASSIPYGTGAYTFGSGTRLTVV.

This clone was counted a single time. The genes are TRBV29-1 and TRBJ1-5, with D uncertain. Trimming pared 7 bases from V and 3 bases from J, leaving 13 bases between. The CDR3 spans 13 residues. Germline values: CDR1 SQVTM, CDR2 ANQGSEA. CDR3 DNA: TGCAGCGCCACATCGACATCCAATCAGCCCCAGCATTTT. This codes for CSATSTSNQPQHF.

This chain uses TRBV7-9 with TRBJ2-7; perhaps TRBD2 as D (6 bases). The length of the CDR3 is 13 residues. V lost 3 bases to trimming and J lost 2 bases, with 8 bases between them. The germline CDR1 and CDR2 sequences are SEHNR and FQNEAQ (reference sequence). The CDR3 loop is CASSFGGTYEQYF. The CDR3 coding sequence is TGTGCCAGCAGCTTTGGGGGGACCTACGAGCAGTACTTC.

The V call is TRBV11-2, the J call TRBJ1-2; D unclear. The CDR3 consists of 14 residues. Germline V gives CDR1 SGHAT, CDR2 FQNNGV. The V end was cut by 4 bases, the J end by 4 bases, with 13 bases between. Written as DNA, the CDR3 is TGTGCCAGCAGCTCCCGGTTGCTCCTCTATGGCTACACCTTC. It yields the protein CASSSRLLLYGYTF.

CDR3 in amino acids: CAISPDRSYGYTF. The DNA for the CDR3 is TGTGCCATCAGTCCGGACAGGAGCTATGGCTACACCTTC. The V gene is TRBV10-3, the J gene TRBJ1-2; 7 bases align to TRBD1. The CDR3 runs to 13 residues. The V segment lost 5 bases and the J segment 4 bases; nucleotides outside the gene matches: 4. The germline V gene encodes CDR1 ENHRY and CDR2 SYGVKD.

V usage is TRBV10-3 and J usage is TRBJ2-7, with D unresolved. V lost 4 bases and J 3 bases, leaving 4 bases between the germline ends. Germline V gene data show CDR1 as ENHRY and CDR2 as SYGVKD. This CDR3 has 11 amino acids. The DNA for the CDR3 is TGTGCCATCAGTGGCAGCTACGAGCAGTACTTC. Its protein product is CAISGSYEQYF.

The rearrangement uses TRBV7-2 and TRBJ1-1; 8 positions match TRBD1. Per the germline V gene, CDR1 is SGHTA and CDR2 is FQGNSA. CDR3 size: 16 residues. With 4 bases clipped from V and 11 bases from J, the junction kept 18 bases outside the gene matches. CDR3 sequence (DNA): TGTGCCAGCAGCTCAAGGACAGGGTCTGGGTCTACGTCGGCTTTCTTT. Translating it yields CASSSRTGSGSTSAFF.

Notes on this clone: This sample also contains other DNA sequences that code for the same CDR3. The rearrangement joins TRBV7-9 to TRBJ1-2; no definite D call. Germline lookup yields CDR1 SEHNR and CDR2 FQNEAQ (reference sequence). The V end lost 1 base, the J end lost 0 bases, and 3 bases lay between the germline ends. This CDR3 is 13 amino acids long. The CDR3 is CASSLGANYGYTF. The CDR3 nucleotides are TGTGCCAGCAGCTTAGGAGCTAACTATGGCTACACCTTC.

V and J are TRBV5-1 and TRBJ2-7, with 7 bases lining up with TRBD2. This CDR3 comprises 14 residues. The junction had 8 bases not matched to a gene; V was cut back by 4 bases and J by 4 bases. Germline lookup yields CDR1 SGHRS and CDR2 YFSETQ. The CDR3 region is CASSPRDYKYEQYF. In DNA form, the CDR3 reads TGCGCCAGCAGCCCCCGGGACTATAAGTACGAGCAGTACTTC.

Comments on this clone: The same CDR3 also results from other DNA sequences found in this sample. CDR3 bases: TGTGCCTGGACCGGGACTTATAATTCACCCCTCCACTTT. The encoded protein is CAWTGTYNSPLHF. The V call is TRBV30, the J call TRBJ1-6; D might be TRBD1 (5 bases). The V gene lost 4 bases and the J gene lost 4 bases, with 8 bases spanning the gap. The germline V gene has CDR1 GTSNPN and CDR2 SVGIG (reference sequence). This CDR3 is 13 amino acids long.

This chain uses TRBV6-1 with TRBJ1-5; D may be TRBD1 (6 bases). This CDR3 spans 14 amino acids. V was trimmed by 2 bases and J by 5 bases, leaving 10 bases between them. The V gene's germline CDR1 is MNHNS and CDR2 SASEGT. The CDR3 sequence: CASSEQGGDQPQHF. The DNA for the CDR3 is TGTGCCAGCAGTGAACAAGGGGGAGATCAGCCCCAGCATTTT.

This chain connects TRBV3-1 (or the pseudogene TRBV3-2) to TRBJ1-1; D might be TRBD1 (6 bases). The V and J ends lost 6 bases and 4 bases respectively, with 15 bases between them. Germline CDR1 is LGHDT and CDR2 is YNNKEL (reference sequence). The CDR3 is 14 residues long. The chain's CDR3 is CASRLQGLSTEAFF. CDR3 coding DNA: TGTGCCAGCAGGTTACAGGGCTTAAGCACTGAAGCTTTCTTT.

This clone is a singleton in its sample. The chain is built from TRBV5-1 and TRBJ1-2; D gene unclear. The germline V gene has CDR1 SGHRS and CDR2 YFSETQ. Trimming removed 0 bases from V and 8 bases from J, with 14 bases in between. There are 14 residues in the CDR3. The CDR3 bases are TGCGCCAGCAGCTTGGGGCGAGGGAGCGACGGCTACACCTTC. Translating it yields CASSLGRGSDGYTF.

This chain uses TRBV5-4 with TRBJ2-5; no definite D call. Germline V lookup: CDR1 SGHNT, CDR2 YYREEE (reference sequence). The CDR3 loop spans 15 amino acids. V shed 2 bases and J shed 3 bases, with 14 bases lying between them. This CDR3 reads CASSFQTPREETQYF. The CDR3 DNA reads TGTGCCAGCAGCTTTCAAACCCCTCGGGAAGAGACCCAGTACTTC.

The chain combines TRBV30 with TRBJ1-2, with D tentatively TRBD1 (5 bases). Germline CDR1 and CDR2: GTSNPN and SVGIG (reference sequence). The CDR3 has 14 residues. V lost 1 base and J lost 5, with 14 bases in between. The CDR3 DNA reads TGTGCCTGGAGTGGGGGGACTAGAGCTTATGGCTACACCTTC. It codes for CAWSGGTRAYGYTF.

The gene calls are TRBV6-5 and TRBJ2-1, with 10 bases aligning to TRBD2. J lost 7 bases, V lost 6 bases, and 9 bases had no gene match. CDR3 length: 15 residues. The V gene's germline CDR1 is MNHEY and CDR2 SVGAGI. CDR3 nucleotides: TGTGCCAGCAGCTTAGCGGGGGGCTTGGAAAATGAGCAGTTCTTC. It translates to CASSLAGGLENEQFF.

The chain employs TRBV18 and TRBJ1-5; D is perhaps TRBD1 (5 bases). Germline V gene sequence: CDR1 KGHSH, CDR2 LQKENI. Trimming took off 6 bases at V and 5 bases at J, with 11 bases between the two ends. The CDR3 is 13 amino acids. This CDR3 reads CASSPDRDQPQHF. The DNA of the CDR3 is TGTGCCAGCTCGCCCGACAGAGATCAGCCCCAGCATTTT.

The chain uses TRBV5-5 and TRBJ1-1, with D hard to call. Between the trimmed V and J ends, which lost 6 bases and 1 base, there was a span of 13 bases. The CDR3 is 14 residues long. Germline V gene data show CDR1 as SGHKS and CDR2 as YYEKEE (reference sequence). This CDR3 reads CASNYPRGNTEAFF. The CDR3 DNA follows: TGTGCCAGCAACTACCCTCGGGGGAACACTGAAGCTTTCTTT.

V and J are TRBV13 and TRBJ1-1; D not resolved. This CDR3 has 14 residues. Trimming shortened V by 3 bases and J by 2 bases, and 10 bases separated the two germline ends. In germline, CDR1 is PRHDT, CDR2 FYEKMQ (reference sequence). The CDR3 region is CASSFGGLNTEAFF. CDR3 DNA: TGTGCCAGCAGCTTCGGAGGGCTCAACACTGAAGCTTTCTTT.

The chain has TRBV14 and TRBJ1-2, with 7 nucleotides matching TRBD1. V dropped 4 bases and J dropped 8; count of bases not matched to a gene: 10. Per the germline V gene, CDR1 is SGHDN and CDR2 is FVKESK. This CDR3 is 14 amino acids long. CDR3 in amino acids: CASSRWTGPKGYTF. In DNA, the CDR3 is TGTGCCAGCAGCCGATGGACAGGACCTAAGGGCTACACCTTC.

The chain uses TRBV19 and TRBJ1-4; 9 positions agree with TRBD1. The CDR3 totals 16 residues. Germline assignment: CDR1 LNHDA and CDR2 SQIVND (reference sequence). V lost 3 bases and J lost 11; bases outside the gene matches: 13. CDR3 DNA: TGTGCCAGTAGTATCATTGGGCCGGGACAGGGTCGGAAACTGTTTTTT. Its translation: CASSIIGPGQGRKLFF.